This T cell receptor (beta chain) was obtained from a study of T cell responses to AZD1222 COVID-19 vaccine (dated by TCRdb to the early 2020s). As for the study more broadly: A total of 233 trial participants underwent TCR sequencing, of whom about 200 had received two doses of AZD1222 and 26 had received two doses of the MenACWY control vaccine. Trial participants were enrolled into age subgroups of 18-55, 56-69 and 70-plus years, which contained 148, 28 and 57 TCR-sequenced participants, respectively. Findings and caveats that apply to the study as a whole: Participants were mostly white British and included more females than males, and it was suggested by the authors that clonal diversity may have been underestimated. CD4 TCRs associated with the vaccine covered the entire spike protein, and the dominant responses were in regions 160-218 and 743-854. After two AZD1222 doses, both the breadth and the depth of spike-specific TCRs were significantly higher than at day 0 and than in MenACWY recipients. In the small 56-69-year group, the increase in depth fell short of significance, most likely because of low power. Conclusions about previously exposed vaccinees are limited because only six or seven AZD1222 recipients were SARS-CoV-2 seropositive at baseline. Epitopes outside the regions mutated in the B.1.351 and B.1.1.7 variants were reportedly recognized by nearly half of the unique spike-specific TCRs. No day 14 peak-response samples were available, so repertoires were characterized only after the peak T cell response.

The CDR3 regions of human TCRbeta chains were subjected to immunosequencing. Under the source paper's analysis protocol: Repertoire TCRs were checked for matches against a reference library of SARS-CoV-2-specific TCRs that had been generated using the MIRA antigen-specificity platform. Breadth meant the fraction of unique TCRs that were SARS-CoV-2-associated, whereas depth meant the fraction of total T cells that were SARS-CoV-2-associated. Using the MIRA data, each spike-specific TCR was mapped to the spike region that the TCR reacts to and placed in a CD4 or CD8 class. Log10-transformed breadth and depth values were compared by one-way ANOVA with Sidak's multiple comparisons tests. Imported from immuneACCESS, the table was reduced by TCRdb to in-frame sequences with V and J called. These copies leave out some clones; in studies compared against another copy, an unresolved V gene accounts for under half, and the cause of the remainder is not known. That table gives V, J and clone size, and the DNA gave D and trimming. The sample includes around 120,000 clones, with roughly 92% observed a single time. The top ten clonotypes cover more than 1.5% of the sample.

About this clone itself: Its recognized antigen is unknown. There are no base qualities to consult, and no much larger clone falls within one base.

V is pared back by 3 bases and J by 2 bases, with 10 bases lying between the germline termini. The CDR3 runs 14 residues from the cysteine to the phenylalanine. Only CDR3 DNA is held: 42 bases, read in frame from base 1. The germline V gene sets CDR1 to SGDLS and CDR2 to YYNGEE. The sample's time point, from its label and the paper: about 28 days (+/-7) after the second vaccine dose. AZD1222 recipients whose second dose came at about 4 weeks and those whose second dose came at about 12 weeks were combined into one group, since spike-specific TCR depth and breadth did not differ between the two schedules. Vaccinee samples came from UK trials COV001 and COV002, including a single-blind randomized controlled phase 2/3 trial of AZD1222 (ChAdOx1 nCoV-19) in healthy adults. For TCRbeta chain sequencing, PBMC samples were collected from trial participants at day 0 and at day 28 after the second dose.

The input for sequencing was peripheral blood, taken 28 days after the second AZD1222 dose. The chain couples TRBV9 to TRBJ2-3; TRBD2 is perhaps the D gene, given 6 matching bases. The source of this sequence is an adult who received the AZD1222 COVID-19 vaccine. The DNA sequence reads TGTGCCAGCAGCGATAGCGGTTCCACAGATACGCAGTATTTT. This codes for CASSDSGSTDTQYF.